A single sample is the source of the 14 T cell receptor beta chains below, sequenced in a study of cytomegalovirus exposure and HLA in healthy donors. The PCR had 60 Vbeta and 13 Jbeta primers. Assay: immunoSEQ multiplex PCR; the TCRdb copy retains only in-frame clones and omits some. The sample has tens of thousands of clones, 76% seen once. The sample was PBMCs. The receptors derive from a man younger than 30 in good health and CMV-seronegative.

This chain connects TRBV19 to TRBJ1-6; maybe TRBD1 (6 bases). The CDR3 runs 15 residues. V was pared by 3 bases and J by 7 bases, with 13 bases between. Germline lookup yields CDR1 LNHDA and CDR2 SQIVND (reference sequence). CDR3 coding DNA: TGTGCCAGTAGTATTGGAGTAACAGGGAATTCACCCCTCCACTTT. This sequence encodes CASSIGVTGNSPLHF.

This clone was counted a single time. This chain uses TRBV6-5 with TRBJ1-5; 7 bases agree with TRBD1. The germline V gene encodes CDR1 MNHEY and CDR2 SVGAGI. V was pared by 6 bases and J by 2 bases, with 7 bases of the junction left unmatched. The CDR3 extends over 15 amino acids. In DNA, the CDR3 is TGTGCCAGCAGCCGAGCAGGGACAGGCAATCAGCCCCAGCATTTT. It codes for CASSRAGTGNQPQHF.

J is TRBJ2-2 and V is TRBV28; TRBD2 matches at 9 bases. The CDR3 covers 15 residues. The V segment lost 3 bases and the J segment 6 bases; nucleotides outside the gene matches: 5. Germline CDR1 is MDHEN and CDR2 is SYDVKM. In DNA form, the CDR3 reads TGTGCCAGCAGTTTGAATAGCGGGGGATCCGGGGAGCTGTTTTTT. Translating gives CASSLNSGGSGELFF.

CDR3 amino acids: CASSQPNPTWENEQFF. The CDR3, as DNA: TGCGCCAGCAGCCAGCCTAACCCAACTTGGGAGAATGAGCAGTTCTTC. The J gene is TRBJ2-1, the V gene TRBV4-1, with a possible D match to TRBD2 (5 bases). Looked up from germline, CDR1 is MGHRA and CDR2 is YSYEKL. This CDR3 has 16 amino acids. The V and J ends lost 3 bases and 7 bases respectively, with 19 bases between them.

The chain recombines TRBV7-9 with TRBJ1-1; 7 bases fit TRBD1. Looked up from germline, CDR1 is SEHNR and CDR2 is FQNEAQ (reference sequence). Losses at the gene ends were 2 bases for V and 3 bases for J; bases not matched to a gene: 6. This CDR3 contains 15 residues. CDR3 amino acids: CASSLFRQGDTEAFF. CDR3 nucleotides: TGTGCCAGCAGCTTATTCCGACAGGGCGACACTGAAGCTTTCTTT.

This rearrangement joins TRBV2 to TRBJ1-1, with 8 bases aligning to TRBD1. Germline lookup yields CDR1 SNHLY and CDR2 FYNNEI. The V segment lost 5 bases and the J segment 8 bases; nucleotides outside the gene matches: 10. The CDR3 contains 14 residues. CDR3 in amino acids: CASSSTGGNIEAFF. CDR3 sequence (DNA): TGTGCCAGCAGTTCAACAGGGGGGAATATAGAAGCTTTCTTT.

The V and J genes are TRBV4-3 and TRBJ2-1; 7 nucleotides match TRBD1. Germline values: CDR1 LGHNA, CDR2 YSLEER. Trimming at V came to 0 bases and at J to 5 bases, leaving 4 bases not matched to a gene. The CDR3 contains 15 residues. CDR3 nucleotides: TGCGCCAGCAGCCAAGACCCCGGGACAGACAATGAGCAGTTCTTC. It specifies CASSQDPGTDNEQFF.

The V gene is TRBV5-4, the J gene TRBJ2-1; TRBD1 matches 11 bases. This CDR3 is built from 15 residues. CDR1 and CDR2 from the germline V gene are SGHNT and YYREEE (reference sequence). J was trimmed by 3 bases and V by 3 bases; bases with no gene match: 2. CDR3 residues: CASSSDRGHYNEQFF. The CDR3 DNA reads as TGTGCCAGCAGCTCGGACAGGGGGCACTACAATGAGCAGTTCTTC.

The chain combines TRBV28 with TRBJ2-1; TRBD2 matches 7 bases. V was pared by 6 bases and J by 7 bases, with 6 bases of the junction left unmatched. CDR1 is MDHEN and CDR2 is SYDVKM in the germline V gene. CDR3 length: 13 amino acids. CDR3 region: CASRYGGGNEQFF. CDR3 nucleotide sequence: TGTGCCAGCAGGTATGGCGGGGGTAATGAGCAGTTCTTC.

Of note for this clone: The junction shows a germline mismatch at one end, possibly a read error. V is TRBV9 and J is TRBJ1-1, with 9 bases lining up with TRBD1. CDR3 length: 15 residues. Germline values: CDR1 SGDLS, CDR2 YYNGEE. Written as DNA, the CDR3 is TGTGCCATCAGCGGGAGGACAGGGGAAGGGACTGAAGCTTTCTTT. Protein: CAISGRTGEGTEAFF.

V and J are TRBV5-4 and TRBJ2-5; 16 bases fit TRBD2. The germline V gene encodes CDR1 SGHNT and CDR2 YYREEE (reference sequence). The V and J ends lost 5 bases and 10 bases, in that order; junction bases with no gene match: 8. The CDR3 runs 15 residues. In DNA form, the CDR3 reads TGTGCCAGCAGTCGAGGGACTAGCGGGGGGGCGGGCCAGTACTTC. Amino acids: CASSRGTSGGAGQYF. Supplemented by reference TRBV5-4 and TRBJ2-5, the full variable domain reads ETGVTQSPTHLIKTRGQQVTLRCSSQSGHNTVSWYQQALGQGPQFIFQYYREEENGRGNFPPRFSGLQFPNYSSELNVNALELDDSALYLCASSRGTSGGAGQYFGPGTRLLVL.

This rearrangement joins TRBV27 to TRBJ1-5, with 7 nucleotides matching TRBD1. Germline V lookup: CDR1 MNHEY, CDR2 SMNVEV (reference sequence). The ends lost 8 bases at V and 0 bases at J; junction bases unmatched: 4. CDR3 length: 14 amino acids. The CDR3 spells CASGYRGSNQPQHF. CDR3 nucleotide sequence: TGTGCCAGCGGTTACAGGGGTAGCAATCAGCCCCAGCATTTT.

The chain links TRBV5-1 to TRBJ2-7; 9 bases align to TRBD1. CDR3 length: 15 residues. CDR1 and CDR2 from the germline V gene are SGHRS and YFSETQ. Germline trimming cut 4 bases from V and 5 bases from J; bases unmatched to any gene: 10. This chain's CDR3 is CASSISGQGINEQYF. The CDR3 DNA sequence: TGCGCCAGCAGCATCTCCGGACAGGGGATCAACGAGCAGTACTTC. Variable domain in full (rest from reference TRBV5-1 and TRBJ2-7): KAGVTQTPRYLIKTRGQQVTLSCSPISGHRSVSWYQQTPGQGLQFLFEYFSETQRNKGNFPGRFSGRQFSNSRSEMNVSTLELGDSALYLCASSISGQGINEQYFGPGTRLTVT.

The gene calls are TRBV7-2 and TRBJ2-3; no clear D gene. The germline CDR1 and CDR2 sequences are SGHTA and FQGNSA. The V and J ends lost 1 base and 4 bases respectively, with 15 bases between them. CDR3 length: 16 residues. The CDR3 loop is CASSLDIVVVPDTQYF. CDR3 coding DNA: TGTGCCAGCAGCTTAGATATAGTTGTAGTCCCAGATACGCAGTATTTT.